The TCR beta chain described here comes from a study of early stage breast cancer tumors. For the study at large: ER+/PR+/HER2- status applied to about 70% of the 16 invasive breast tumors. General study findings and limits: Most shared enriched TCRB sequences were commonly generated ones.

Repertoires were generated with immunoSEQ multiplex PCR, while TCRdb's copy carries only in-frame clones and drops some. Altogether around 28,000 clones are present, about 80% being singletons, with the ten largest covering more than 9.5%. This CDR3 has 17 residues. With 4 bases clipped from V and 3 bases from J, the junction kept 7 bases outside the gene matches. Germline V gene lookup returns CDR1 SGHRS and CDR2 YFSETQ. In the case of this clone: What it binds is unknown.

Sequencing used blood. The chain has TRBV5-1 and TRBJ2-2, with 12 bases identical to TRBD2. This receptor was taken from a person between 60 and 69 years old with breast cancer. The CDR3 is CASSPLAGGGDTGELFF. The CDR3 DNA reads TGCGCCAGCAGCCCACTAGCGGGAGGAGGCGACACCGGGGAGCTGTTTTTT.